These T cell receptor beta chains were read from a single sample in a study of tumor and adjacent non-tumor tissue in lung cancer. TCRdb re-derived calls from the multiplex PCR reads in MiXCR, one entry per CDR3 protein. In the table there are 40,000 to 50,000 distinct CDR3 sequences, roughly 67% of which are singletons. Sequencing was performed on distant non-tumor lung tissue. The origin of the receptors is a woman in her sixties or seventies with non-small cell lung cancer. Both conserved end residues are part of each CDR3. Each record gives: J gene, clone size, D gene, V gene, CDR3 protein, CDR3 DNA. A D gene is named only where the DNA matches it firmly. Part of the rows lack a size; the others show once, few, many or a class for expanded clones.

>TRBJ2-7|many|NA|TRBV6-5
CASSLNAGRNLPYEQYF
TGTGCCAGCAGCTTGAATGCGGGACGGAACTTACCCTACGAGCAGTACTTC
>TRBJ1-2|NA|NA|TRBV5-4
CVSSLGGPGEAGYTF
TGTGTCAGCAGCTTGGGGGGGCCAGGGGAGGCCGGCTACACCTTC
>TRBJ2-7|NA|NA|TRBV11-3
CASSLGQSYVQYF
TGTGCCAGCAGCTTAGGGCAGTCCTACGTTCAGTACTTC
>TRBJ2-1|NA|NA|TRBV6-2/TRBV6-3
CASSYYGGDNEKFF
TGTGCCAGCAGTTATTATGGCGGCGACAATGAGAAGTTCTTC
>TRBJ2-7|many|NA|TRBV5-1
CASSAERAEQYF
TGCGCCAGCAGCGCGGAAAGGGCCGAGCAGTACTTC
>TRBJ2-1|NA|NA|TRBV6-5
CACSYSPRLRPNEQFF
TGTGCCTGCAGTTACTCTCCACGGTTACGGCCCAATGAGCAGTTCTTC
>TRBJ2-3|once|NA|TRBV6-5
CARSYSYMNTDTQYF
TGTGCCAGGAGTTACTCGTATATGAACACAGACACGCAGTATTTT
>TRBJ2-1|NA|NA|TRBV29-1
CSVRLDSLKEQSF
TGCAGCGTTCGACTAGATTCGCTCAAAGAGCAGTCCTTC
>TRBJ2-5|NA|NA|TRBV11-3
CASRLSGLVTQYF
TGTGCCAGCAGATTAAGCGGGTTAGTGACCCAGTATTTC
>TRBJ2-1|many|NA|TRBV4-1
CASSQVGGGLGNEQFF
TGCGCCAGCAGCCAAGTCGGCGGGGGCTTGGGGAATGAGCAGTTCTTC
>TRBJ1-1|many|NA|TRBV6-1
CDIYHRDTEAFF
TGTGACATCTACCACAGGGACACTGAAGCTTTCTTT
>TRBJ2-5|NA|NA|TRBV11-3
CASSFGSKGSQYF
TGTGCCAGCAGCTTCGGCAGCAAGGGGAGCCAGTACTTT
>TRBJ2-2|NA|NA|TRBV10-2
CASSQCRSYTGEPFF
TGCGCCAGCAGTCAATGCCGGTCATACACCGGGGAGCCGTTTTTT
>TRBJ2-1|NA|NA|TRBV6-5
CASSYTPGGDNEQLF
TGTGCCAGCAGTTACACCCCCGGAGGAGACAATGAGCAGCTCTTC
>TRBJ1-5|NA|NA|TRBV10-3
CAISERSVDSNQPQHF
TGTGCCATCAGTGAGAGAAGTGTCGATAGCAATCAGCCTCAGCATTTT
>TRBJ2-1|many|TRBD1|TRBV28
CASRTGQGAYNEQFF
TGTGCCAGCAGAACAGGACAGGGGGCCTACAATGAGCAGTTCTTC
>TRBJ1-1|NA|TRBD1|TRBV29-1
CSVIQGLNTEAFF
TGCAGTGTCATACAGGGGCTAAACACTGAAGCTTTCTTT
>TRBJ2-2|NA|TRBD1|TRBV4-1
CVSSQRGQNTGELFF
TGCGTCAGCAGCCAACGGGGACAGAACACCGGGGAGCTATTTTTT
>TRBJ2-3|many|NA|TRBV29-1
CSVGDPSTDTQYF
TGCAGCGTTGGGGACCCGAGCACAGATACGCAGTATTTT
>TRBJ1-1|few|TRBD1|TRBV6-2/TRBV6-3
CTSSHRGGITEAFF
TGTACCAGCAGTCACAGGGGGGGAATCACTGAAGCTTTCTTT
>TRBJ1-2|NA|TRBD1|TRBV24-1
CATRDRWDYGYTF
TGTGCCACCAGGGACAGGTGGGACTATGGCTACACCTTC
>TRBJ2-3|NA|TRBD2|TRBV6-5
CASSYSLAANTDTHYF
TGTGCCAGCAGTTACTCTCTAGCGGCTAACACAGATACGCACTATTTT
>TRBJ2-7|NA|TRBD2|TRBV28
CASSPSGRALSMDEQYF
TGTGCCAGTAGCCCCAGCGGGAGGGCCTTATCAATGGACGAGCAGTACTTC
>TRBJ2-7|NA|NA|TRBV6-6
CAIEGWYEQYF
TGTGCCATCGAGGGGTGGTACGAGCAGTACTTC
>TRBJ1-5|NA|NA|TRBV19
CASSHDRLNQPQHF
TGTGCCAGTAGTCACGACAGACTTAATCAGCCCCAGCATTTT
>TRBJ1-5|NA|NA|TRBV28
CASSIGFANQPQHF
TGTGCCAGCAGTATAGGGTTCGCCAATCAGCCCCAGCATTTT
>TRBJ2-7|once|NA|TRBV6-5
CVSNGVGGEQYF
TGTGTCAGCAACGGGGTTGGGGGCGAGCAGTACTTC
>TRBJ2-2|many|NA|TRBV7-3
CAIRRRGTGELFF
TGTGCCATCAGGCGGAGGGGGACCGGGGAGCTGTTTTTT
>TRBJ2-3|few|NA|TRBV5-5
CASSSEPSDSRTDTQYF
TGTGCCAGCAGCTCGGAGCCTAGCGATTCGAGAACAGATACGCAGTATTTT
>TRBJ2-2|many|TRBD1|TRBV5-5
CASSRTGGHTGELFF
TGTGCCAGCAGCCGTACAGGGGGCCACACCGGGGAGCTGTTTTTT
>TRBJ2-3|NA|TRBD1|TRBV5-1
CASSPDRFDTQYF
TGCGCCAGCAGCCCGGACAGGTTTGATACGCAGTATTTT
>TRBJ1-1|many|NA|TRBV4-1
CASSQDRNTEAFF
TGCGCCAGCAGCCAAGACAGGAACACTGAAGCTTTCTTT
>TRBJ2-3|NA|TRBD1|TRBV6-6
CASSSRTGGANTQYF
TGTGCAAGCAGTTCCAGGACAGGGGGTGCAAATACGCAGTATTTT
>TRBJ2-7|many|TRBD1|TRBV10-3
CAIGGQGLGEQYF
TGTGCCATCGGGGGACAGGGTCTCGGCGAGCAGTACTTC
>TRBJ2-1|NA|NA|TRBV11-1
CASSLTGLRRGALNEQFF
TGTGCCAGCAGCTTAACGGGGTTACGACGGGGGGCGTTGAATGAGCAGTTCTTC
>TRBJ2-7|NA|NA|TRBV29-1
CSANTGTRGNEQYF
TGCAGCGCTAACACCGGGACAAGGGGCAACGAGCAGTACTTC
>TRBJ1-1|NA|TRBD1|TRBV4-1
CASSEDRGRLIEASF
TGCGCCAGCAGCGAAGACAGGGGGCGGTTGATTGAAGCTTCCTTT
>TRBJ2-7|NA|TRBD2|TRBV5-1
CASNLLAGSSEQYF
TGCGCAAGCAACTTGCTAGCGGGCTCTTCCGAGCAGTACTTC
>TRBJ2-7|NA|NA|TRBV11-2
CAGSRGGGYNYEQYF
TGTGCCGGCAGCCGGGGTGGGGGGTATAACTACGAGCAGTACTTC
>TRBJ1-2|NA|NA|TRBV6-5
CASSYQGWNYGCTF
TGTGCCAGCAGTTACCAGGGATGGAACTATGGTTGCACCTTC
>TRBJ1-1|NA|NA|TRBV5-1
CAINLELPNTEAFF
TGCGCCATCAACTTGGAGCTCCCGAACACTGAAGCTTTCTTT
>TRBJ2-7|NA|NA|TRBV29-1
CSVGRLANEQYF
TGCAGCGTTGGACGGCTAGCCAACGAGCAGTACTTC
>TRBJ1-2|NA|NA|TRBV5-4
CDSSLEGPRVAGYTF
TGTGACAGCAGCTTGGAGGGGCCAAGGGTGGCTGGCTACACCTTC
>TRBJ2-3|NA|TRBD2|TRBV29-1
CSVEWGGSQYF
TGCAGCGTTGAGTGGGGGGGAAGTCAGTATTTT
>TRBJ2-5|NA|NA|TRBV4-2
CASSQDGEIQYF
TGTGCCAGTAGCCAAGATGGGGAGATCCAGTACTTC
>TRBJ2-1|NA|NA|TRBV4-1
CASSQDLELASTHNEQFF
TGCGCCAGCAGCCAAGATCTGGAGCTAGCATCGACTCACAATGAGCAGTTCTTC
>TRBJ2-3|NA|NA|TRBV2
CASSPRLGGTDTQYF
TGTGCCAGCAGTCCCCGACTAGGGGGCACAGATACGCAGTATTTT
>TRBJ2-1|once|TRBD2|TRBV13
CASSLQAGPNGQFF
TGTGCCAGCAGCTTACAAGCGGGACCCAATGGGCAGTTCTTC
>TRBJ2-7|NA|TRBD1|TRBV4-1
CASSPGQGLSFYERYF
TGCGCCAGCAGCCCCGGACAGGGTTTAAGCTTCTACGAGCGGTACTTC
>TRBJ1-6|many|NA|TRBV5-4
CASSLALSGANSPLHF
TGTGCCAGCAGCTTGGCCCTCTCAGGGGCCAATTCACCCCTCCACTTT
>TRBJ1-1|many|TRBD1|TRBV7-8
CASAKTGGNTEAFF
TGTGCCAGCGCAAAGACAGGGGGCAACACTGAAGCTTTCTTT
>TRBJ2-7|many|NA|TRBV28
CASRVQMGTLPYEQYF
TGTGCCAGCAGAGTACAGATGGGAACTCTTCCCTACGAGCAGTACTTC
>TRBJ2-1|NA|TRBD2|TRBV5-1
CASSPGLAGGFSSYNEQFF
TGCGCCAGCAGCCCGGGACTAGCGGGAGGGTTCAGCTCCTACAATGAGCAGTTCTTC
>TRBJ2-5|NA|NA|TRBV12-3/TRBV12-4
CASGFHEETQYF
TGTGCCAGCGGTTTTCACGAAGAGACCCAGTACTTC
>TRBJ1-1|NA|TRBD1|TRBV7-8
CVSSLTGDSEAFF
TGTGTCAGCAGCTTAACGGGGGACAGTGAAGCTTTCTTT
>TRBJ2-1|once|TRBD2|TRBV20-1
CSARSVLAGGQYDEQFF
TGCAGTGCTAGAAGTGTCCTAGCGGGAGGGCAATACGATGAGCAGTTCTTC
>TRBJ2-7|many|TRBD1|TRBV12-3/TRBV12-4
CASSSRTGTYEQYF
TGTGCCAGCAGTTCCCGGACAGGGACCTACGAGCAGTACTTC
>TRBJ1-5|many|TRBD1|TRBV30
CAAGTGSQPQHF
TGTGCAGCCGGGACAGGCAGTCAGCCCCAGCATTTT
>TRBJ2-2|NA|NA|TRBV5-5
CASSLEAWDTGEPFF
TGTGCCAGCAGCTTGGAGGCTTGGGACACCGGAGAGCCGTTTTTT